The clone carrying this T cell receptor (beta chain) was picked up many times. Its antigen remains unknown. These data belong to a study of identical twins. This CDR3 is built from 18 residues. Germline-derived CDR1 and CDR2 are MNHEY and SVGAGI. The V segment lost 5 bases and the J segment 4 bases; nucleotides outside the gene matches: 11. Every donor was a healthy Caucasian. Broader study findings: Where beta out-of-frame sequences were concerned, excess twin sharing was weaker. Researchers reported excess low generation probability among twin-shared out-of-frame alpha sequences.

TCRdb used MiXCR to reprocess the 5' RACE reads, holding one entry per CDR3 protein. Of about 660,000 distinct CDR3 sequences detected, roughly 8% appear once; the ten largest clones hold roughly 0.9%. The same sample was also studied in work on yellow fever vaccine responses in identical twins.

The source is a woman younger than 30 in good health. The chain employs TRBV6-5 and TRBJ2-2; TRBD1 aligns across 12 bases. Sample: PBMCs. Here the CDR3 reads CASSHPGQGASSTGELFF. CDR3 bases: TGTGCCAGCAGTCACCCGGGACAGGGGGCGTCTAGCACCGGGGAGCTGTTTTTT.